These 22 T cell receptor beta chains share one sample of origin, sequenced in a study of identical twins (TCRdb year 2016). Library method: 5' RACE. The sequencing machine was an Illumina HiSeq 2000. TCRdb took the public reads, trimmed them with fastp at Q25, ran MiXCR for clone calling and kept in-frame beta chains. Each entry is one CDR3 protein sequence, shown with its most common DNA and genes. The sample includes about 1.7 million distinct CDR3 sequences, with about 32% observed a single time. The top ten clones comprise 0.25% to 0.3% of the sample. What was sequenced was cord blood. The source of these receptors is a newborn girl in good health.

The table lists this clonotype with a few counts. The J gene is TRBJ1-2, the V gene TRBV20-1; tentatively, D is TRBD1 (5 bases). The CDR3 consists of 15 residues. CDR1 is DFQATT and CDR2 is SNEGSKA in the germline V gene (reference sequence). Deletions cut 6 bases from V and 1 base from J, with 18 bases between. In nucleotides, the CDR3 is TGCAGTGCGGGAGATTCCCGGGACCGTAACTATGGCTACACCTTC. Protein product: CSAGDSRDRNYGYTF.

V usage is TRBV30 and J usage is TRBJ1-2; no reliable D call. The V gene lost 2 bases and the J gene lost 0 bases, with 4 bases spanning the gap. Germline assignment: CDR1 GTSNPN and CDR2 SVGIG (reference sequence). There are 12 residues in the CDR3. CDR3 DNA sequence: TGTGCCTGGAGTAAAGCTAACTATGGCTACACCTTC. It is translated as CAWSKANYGYTF.

This clonotype was seen only a few times. This chain joins TRBV25-1 and TRBJ2-1; tentatively, D is TRBD2 (5 bases). The V and J ends lost 1 base and 5 bases respectively, with 15 bases between them. Germline V gene data show CDR1 as MGHDK and CDR2 as SYGVNS. The CDR3 length is 16 residues. The CDR3 reads CASSEWRSPHHNEQFF. The CDR3 DNA reads TGTGCCAGCAGTGAATGGAGGTCCCCCCACCACAATGAGCAGTTCTTC. Based on the CDR3 plus reference TRBV25-1 and TRBJ2-1, the full variable domain is EADIYQTPRYLVIGTGKKITLECSQTMGHDKMYWYQQDPGMELHLIHYSYGVNSTEKGDLSSESTVSRIRTEHFPLTLESARPSHTSQYLCASSEWRSPHHNEQFFGPGTRLTVL.

The chain links TRBV4-2 to TRBJ2-3; no firm D call. This CDR3 is 14 amino acids long. CDR1 is LGHNA, CDR2 YNFKEQ, per germline. Trimming took 1 base from V and 5 from J, leaving 10 bases between them. CDR3 region: CASSQGTWQDTQYF. CDR3 DNA: TGTGCCAGCAGCCAAGGCACTTGGCAAGATACGCAGTATTTT.

This clonotype has a handful of counts. The chain couples TRBV5-1 to TRBJ1-1; D gene uncertain. Germline CDR1 SGHRS, CDR2 YFSETQ. The CDR3 sequence is 14 residues long. V dropped 1 base and J dropped 0 bases, with 7 bases sitting between them. This chain's CDR3 is CASSLRAVNTEAFF. CDR3 DNA: TGCGCCAGCAGCTTGCGGGCCGTGAACACTGAAGCTTTCTTT.

This clonotype showed up just once. J is TRBJ1-2 and V is TRBV6-1; 9 bases agree with TRBD1. CDR3 length: 15 amino acids. After removal of 2 bases from V and 4 bases from J, the junction contained 5 bases not matched to a gene. The germline V gene has CDR1 MNHNS and CDR2 SASEGT. CDR3 protein: CASSEKDRGVYGYTF. CDR3 nucleotide sequence: TGTGCCAGCAGTGAAAAGGACAGGGGCGTCTATGGCTACACCTTC.

This clonotype turned up a few times. The V and J genes are TRBV15 and TRBJ1-5; no clear D. This CDR3 spans 14 amino acids. Germline V CDR1 and CDR2: LNHNV, YYDKDF (reference sequence). V gave up 1 base and J gave up 7 bases, with 11 bases separating them. In DNA, the CDR3 is TGTGCCACCAGCAGAGGAGGTGGAAGACAGCCCCAGCATTTT. This sequence encodes CATSRGGGRQPQHF. The full variable domain, in which reference TRBV15 and TRBJ1-5 provide the parts outside the CDR3, is DAMVIQNPRYQVTQFGKPVTLSCSQTLNHNVMYWYQQKSSQAPKLLFHYYDKDFNNEADTPDNFQSRRPNTSFCFLDIRSPGLGDTAMYLCATSRGGGRQPQHFGDGTRLSIL.

This clonotype was seen more than once but under ten times. V is TRBV20-1 and J is TRBJ2-5; 7 bases are a match to TRBD1. The germline V gene encodes CDR1 DFQATT and CDR2 SNEGSKA (reference sequence). Germline trimming cut 7 bases from V and 2 bases from J; bases unmatched to any gene: 4. The CDR3 runs 12 residues. The CDR3 loop reads CSGKGQQETQYF. The CDR3 bases are TGCAGTGGGAAGGGACAGCAAGAGACCCAGTACTTC.

This clonotype was seen once. The J gene is TRBJ2-2, the V gene TRBV5-6; D possibly corresponds to TRBD2 (5 bases). The CDR3 consists of 12 residues. The V gene's germline CDR1 is SGHDT and CDR2 YYEEEE. The V gene lost 2 bases and the J gene lost 7 bases, with 6 bases spanning the gap. In DNA form, the CDR3 reads TGTGCCAGCAGCTTTGACTACGGGGAGCTGTTTTTT. The encoded protein is CASSFDYGELFF.

The J gene is TRBJ1-1, the V gene TRBV7-2; 11 nucleotides agree with TRBD1. This CDR3 region has 19 residues. Per germline, CDR1 SGHTA and CDR2 FQGNSA. The trim removed 3 bases at V and 1 base at J, leaving 13 bases unmatched. CDR3 sequence: CASSFQLRTGGVGNTEAFF. Here the CDR3 DNA reads TGTGCCAGCAGCTTTCAATTACGGACAGGGGGCGTTGGGAACACTGAAGCTTTCTTT. The whole variable domain, remainder taken from reference TRBV7-2 and TRBJ1-1, is GAGVSQSPSNKVTEKGKDVELRCDPISGHTALYWYRQSLGQGLEFLIYFQGNSAPDKSGLPSDRFSAERTGGSVSTLTIQRTQQEDSAVYLCASSFQLRTGGVGNTEAFFGQGTRLTVV.

Concerning this clonotype: This may stem from a read error, because a much larger clone lies one nucleotide away. This chain links TRBV10-3 with TRBJ2-7; tentatively, D is TRBD1 (5 bases). The J call may be mistaken, given a closer DNA end match to TRBJ2-5. CDR1 ENHRY and CDR2 SYGVKD come from the germline V gene. This CDR3 is built from 12 residues. The CDR3: CAISDRVETQYF. The CDR3 coding sequence is TGTGCCATCAGTGACAGGGTCGAGACCCAGTACTTC.

This clonotype has just a few counts. The chain links TRBV20-1 to TRBJ2-7; maybe TRBD2 (6 bases). Looked up from germline, CDR1 is DFQATT and CDR2 is SNEGSKA (reference sequence). The CDR3 is 12 residues long. The V end lost 6 bases, the J end lost 2 bases, and 11 bases lay between the germline ends. Written as DNA, the CDR3 is TGCAGTGCCCAGGGCGGGGCCTACGAGCAGTACTTC. Translated, it gives CSAQGGAYEQYF.

This clonotype was counted only a few times. The rearrangement joins TRBV5-1 to TRBJ2-3, with no clear D. CDR1 and CDR2 (germline): SGHRS, YFSETQ. Trimming cost V 4 bases and J 3 bases, with 9 bases left between them. There are 13 residues in the CDR3. Here the CDR3 reads CASSPLYTDTQYF. In DNA form, the CDR3 reads TGCGCCAGCAGCCCCCTTTATACAGATACGCAGTATTTT.

This clonotype was observed a few times. The J gene is TRBJ2-7, the V gene TRBV4-1; 7 bases fit TRBD2. The CDR3 is made up of 15 amino acids. Germline CDR1 reads MGHRA; CDR2 reads YSYEKL. After removal of 6 bases from V and 1 base from J, the junction contained 9 bases not matched to a gene. Here the CDR3 reads CASRSTSIRSYEQYF. For the CDR3, the DNA is TGCGCCAGCAGGTCGACTAGCATTCGGTCCTACGAGCAGTACTTC.

The V gene is TRBV12-3 or TRBV12-4, the J gene TRBJ2-2, with D possibly being TRBD2 (6 bases). With 4 bases removed from V and 1 base from J, the gap between germline ends came to 10 bases. This CDR3 is built from 15 residues. CDR3 amino acids: CASSWSSGNTGELFF. CDR3 sequence (DNA): TGTGCCAGCAGTTGGAGTAGCGGGAACACCGGGGAGCTGTTTTTT.

V usage is TRBV6-1 and J usage is TRBJ1-5, with a tentative D call TRBD1 (6 bases). In germline, CDR1 is MNHNS, CDR2 SASEGT. The CDR3 is made up of 16 amino acids. V was cut by 5 bases and J by 4 bases, with 18 bases left in between. CDR3: CASSRWGQNLNQPQHF. The CDR3 nucleotides are TGTGCCAGCAGTCGCTGGGGGCAGAACCTTAATCAGCCCCAGCATTTT.

About this clonotype: The germline gene is not matched at one end of the junction; a read error may be the cause. The chain combines TRBV3-1 with TRBJ1-2; D unclear. CDR1 and CDR2 (germline): LGHDT, YNNKEL (reference sequence). The CDR3 loop spans 16 amino acids. CDR3 coding DNA: TGTGCCAGCAGCCAAGATCCGTGGGGTCGGAACTATGGCCACACCTTC. Protein sequence: CASSQDPWGRNYGHTF. The complete variable domain, with remaining parts taken from reference TRBV3-1 and TRBJ1-2, reads DTAVSQTPKYLVTQMGNDKSIKCEQNLGHDTMYWYKQDSKKFLKIMFSYNNKELIINETVPNRFSPKSPDKAHLNLHINSLELGDSAVYFCASSQDPWGRNYGHTFGSGTRLTVV.

This rearrangement joins TRBV21-1 to TRBJ1-5; TRBD1, the table's D call, was not compared with the DNA. TRBV21-1 is recorded as a pseudogene. The CDR3 length is 15 residues. The CDR3 region has the DNA TGTGCCAGAGGGGGGACAGGGAATGGCAATCAGCCCCAGCATTTT. This encodes CARGGTGNGNQPQHF.

The rearrangement uses TRBV27 and TRBJ1-5; D uncertain. The CDR3 sequence is 13 residues long. Germline V gives CDR1 MNHEY, CDR2 SMNVEV (reference sequence). Trimming took off 2 bases at V and 5 bases at J, with 7 bases between the two ends. CDR3 amino acids: CASSLIVHQPQHF. CDR3 DNA sequence: TGTGCCAGCAGTTTAATAGTCCATCAGCCCCAGCATTTT.

This clonotype has a handful of counts. The V and J genes are TRBV20-1 and TRBJ2-7, with 8 bases matching TRBD1. The CDR3 totals 13 residues. Germline V gene lookup returns CDR1 DFQATT and CDR2 SNEGSKA (reference sequence). V gave up 8 bases and J gave up 4 bases; unmatched junction bases: 10. The CDR3 sequence: CSRKTGDSYEQYF. The CDR3 DNA sequence: TGCAGTAGAAAGACAGGGGACTCATACGAGCAGTACTTC.

The chain joins TRBV6-1 to TRBJ2-3, with 10 bases lining up with TRBD1. After removal of 3 bases from V and 14 bases from J, the junction contained 8 bases not matched to a gene. The CDR3 length is 13 residues. Looked up from germline, CDR1 is MNHNS and CDR2 is SASEGT. CDR3 in DNA: TGTGCCAGCAGTGAGCTCACGGGACAGGGGCGGTATTTT. Its protein product is CASSELTGQGRYF.

The gene calls are TRBV28 and TRBJ1-2; 7 bases agree with TRBD1. From germline, CDR1 is MDHEN and CDR2 SYDVKM. This CDR3 spans 14 amino acids. Trimming cost V 3 bases and J 8 bases; bases outside gene matches: 9. This CDR3 is CASSLRRQGGGYTF. The CDR3 DNA reads TGTGCCAGCAGTTTGCGTCGGCAGGGGGGGGGCTACACCTTC.